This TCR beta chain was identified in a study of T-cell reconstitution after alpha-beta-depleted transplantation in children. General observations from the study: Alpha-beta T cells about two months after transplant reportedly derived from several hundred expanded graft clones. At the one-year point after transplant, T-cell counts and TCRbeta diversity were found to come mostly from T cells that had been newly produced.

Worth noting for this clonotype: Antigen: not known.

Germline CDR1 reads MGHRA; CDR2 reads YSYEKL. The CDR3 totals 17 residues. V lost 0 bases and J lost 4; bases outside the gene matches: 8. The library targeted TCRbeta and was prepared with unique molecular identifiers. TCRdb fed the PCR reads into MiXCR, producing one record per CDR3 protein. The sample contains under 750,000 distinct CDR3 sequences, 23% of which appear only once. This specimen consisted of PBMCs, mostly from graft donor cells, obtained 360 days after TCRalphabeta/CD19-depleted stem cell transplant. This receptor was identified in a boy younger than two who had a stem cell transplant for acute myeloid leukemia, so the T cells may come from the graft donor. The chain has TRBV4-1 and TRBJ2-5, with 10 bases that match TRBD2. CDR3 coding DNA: TGCGCCAGCAGCCAAGACCGGATAGCGGGGGGCGGAGAGACCCAGTACTTC. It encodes CASSQDRIAGGGETQYF.